Shown below are 8 T cell receptor beta chains from a single sample sequenced in a study of blood T cell repertoires in COVID-19. The repertoire was sequenced with immunoSEQ multiplex PCR; TCRdb's copy has only in-frame clones and lacks some. The table lists 45,000 to 55,000 clones, 88% of them singletons. Sequencing used peripheral blood. The receptors were sampled from a human donor in a cohort sampled during active COVID-19.

The V gene is TRBV15, the J gene TRBJ2-4; possibly TRBD1 for D (6 bases). The CDR3 has 19 residues. V was shortened by 0 bases and J by 1 base, with 19 bases between the two germline ends. Germline V gene lookup returns CDR1 LNHNV and CDR2 YYDKDF (reference sequence). Here the CDR3 reads CATSREGQNMVGAKNIQYF. DNA of the CDR3: TGTGCCACCAGCAGAGAAGGACAGAACATGGTAGGGGCCAAAAACATTCAGTACTTC.

The chain carries TRBV19 and TRBJ1-2, with D maybe TRBD1 (5 bases). Trimming removed 1 base from V and 4 bases from J, with 13 bases in between. CDR1 and CDR2 from the germline V gene are LNHDA and SQIVND (reference sequence). This CDR3 has 15 amino acids. In DNA form, the CDR3 reads TGTGCCAGTAGTATAGTTGGCAGGGCCTTCTATGGCTACACCTTC. Protein: CASSIVGRAFYGYTF.

This chain uses TRBV4-3 with TRBJ2-2; possible D gene TRBD1, 6 bases. This CDR3 has 15 residues. CDR1 is LGHNA, CDR2 YSLEER, per germline. V lost 4 bases, J lost 2 bases, and 11 bases lay in between. The CDR3 loop is CASSPAQGNTGELFF. The CDR3 DNA reads TGCGCCAGCAGCCCCGCACAGGGTAACACCGGGGAGCTGTTTTTT.

This clone was recorded once. The V gene is TRBV4-3, the J gene TRBJ2-7, with TRBD2 identical over 8 bases. The CDR3 length is 15 residues. Germline CDR1 LGHNA, CDR2 YSLEER. The ends lost 1 base at V and 2 bases at J; junction bases unmatched: 4. Here the CDR3 reads CASSQGPGGPYEQYF. The CDR3 DNA reads as TGCGCCAGCAGCCAAGGGCCGGGGGGGCCCTACGAGCAGTACTTC.

This chain connects TRBV25-1 to TRBJ1-2, with TRBD1 as a possible D gene (5 bases). The V end lost 1 base, the J end lost 7 bases, and 10 bases lay between the germline ends. Germline CDR1 MGHDK, CDR2 SYGVNS. The CDR3 spans 13 residues. The CDR3 nucleotides read TGTGCCAGCAGTGAATTTGGGGGGTTTGGCTACACCTTC. This translates into CASSEFGGFGYTF.

V usage is TRBV6-5 and J usage is TRBJ1-6; D call uncertain. CDR1 and CDR2 (germline): MNHEY, SVGAGI. The V and J ends lost 5 bases and 10 bases respectively, with 12 bases between them. The CDR3 covers 13 residues. CDR3 coding DNA: TGTGCCAGCAGTAGGGAGGTGAGGTCACCCCTCCACTTT. Encoded protein: CASSREVRSPLHF.

This sequence joins TRBV27 and TRBJ1-4, with D hard to call. V lost 4 bases and J 2 bases, leaving 2 bases between the germline ends. Germline CDR1 MNHEY, CDR2 SMNVEV (reference sequence). The CDR3 is made up of 12 amino acids. CDR3 DNA sequence: TGTGCCAGCAGTTCTACTAATGAAAAACTGTTTTTT. Translated, it gives CASSSTNEKLFF. Looking up the rest from reference TRBV27 and TRBJ1-4 gives the full variable domain: EAQVTQNPRYLITVTGKKLTVTCSQNMNHEYMSWYRQDPGLGLRQIYYSMNVEVTDKGDVPEGYKVSRKEKRNFPLILESPSPNQTSLYFCASSSTNEKLFFGSGTQLSVL.

The chain has TRBV11-2 and TRBJ2-7; 7 positions match TRBD2. Germline loops: CDR1 SGHAT, CDR2 FQNNGV. The length of the CDR3 is 15 residues. Trimming cost V 1 base and J 0 bases; bases outside gene matches: 3. The CDR3 reads CASSLARGDSYEQYF. In DNA form, the CDR3 reads TGTGCCAGCAGCTTAGCCCGGGGGGACTCCTACGAGCAGTACTTC.